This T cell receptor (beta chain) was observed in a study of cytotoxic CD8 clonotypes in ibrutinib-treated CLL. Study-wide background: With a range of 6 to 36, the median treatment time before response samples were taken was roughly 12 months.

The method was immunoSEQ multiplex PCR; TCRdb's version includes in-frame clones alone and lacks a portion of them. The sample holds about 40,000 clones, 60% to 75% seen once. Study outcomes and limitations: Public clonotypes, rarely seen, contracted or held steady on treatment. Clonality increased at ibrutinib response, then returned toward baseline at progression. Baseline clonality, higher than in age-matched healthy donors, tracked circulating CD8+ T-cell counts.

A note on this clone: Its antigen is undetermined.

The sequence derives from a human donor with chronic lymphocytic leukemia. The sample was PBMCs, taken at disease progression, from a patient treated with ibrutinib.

The CDR3 loop reads CASSLGGAGGSGNTIYF. The CDR3, as DNA: TGTGCCAGCAGTTTGGGTGGGGCAGGGGGCTCTGGAAACACCATATATTTT. J is TRBJ1-3 and V is TRBV28, with 7 bases lining up with TRBD1. The CDR3 has 17 residues. CDR1 and CDR2 from the germline V gene are MDHEN and SYDVKM. V trimming: 3 bases; J trimming: 0 bases; junction bases outside the gene matches: 8. The full variable domain, completed using reference TRBV28 and TRBJ1-3, is DVKVTQSSRYLVKRTGEKVFLECVQDMDHENMFWYRQDPGLGLRLIYFSYDVKMKEKGDIPEGYSVSREKKERFSLILESASTNQTSMYLCASSLGGAGGSGNTIYFGEGSWLTVV.